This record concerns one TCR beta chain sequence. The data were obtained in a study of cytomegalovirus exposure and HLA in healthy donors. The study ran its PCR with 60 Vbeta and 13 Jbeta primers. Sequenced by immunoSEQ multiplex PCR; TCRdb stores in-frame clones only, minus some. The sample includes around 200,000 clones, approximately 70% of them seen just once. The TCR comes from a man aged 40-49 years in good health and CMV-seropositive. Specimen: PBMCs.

CDR3 amino acids: CASSLELEGLMNTEAFF. DNA of the CDR3: TGTGCCAGCAGCTTAGAGCTAGAGGGACTCATGAACACTGAAGCTTTCTTT. The V and J genes are TRBV7-6 and TRBJ1-1, with D possibly matching TRBD1 (5 bases). Germline V lookup: CDR1 SGHVS, CDR2 FNYEAQ. The CDR3 has 17 amino acids. Between the trimmed V and J ends, which lost 1 base and 0 bases, there was a span of 15 bases.